This T cell receptor beta chain was identified in a study of chemoradiotherapy in HPV16-positive cancers. Germline assignment: CDR1 SGHTA and CDR2 FQGTGA. The V gene end was trimmed by 4 bases and the J gene end by 2 bases; junction bases not matched to a gene: 7. There are 16 residues in the CDR3. TCRdb's table, derived via immunoSEQ multiplex PCR, lists solely in-frame clones and lacks some. The table records about 22,000 clones, around 73% of them present only once. The clonotype originates from a human donor with HPV-associated anogenital cancer. The biological material was taken from a patient who underwent chemoradiotherapy. This chain links TRBV7-3 with TRBJ2-1, with 8 nucleotides matching TRBD2. CDR3 sequence reads: CASSSHGGAAYNEQFF. For the CDR3, the DNA is TGTGCCAGCAGCTCGCACGGGGGGGCGGCCTACAATGAGCAGTTCTTC.